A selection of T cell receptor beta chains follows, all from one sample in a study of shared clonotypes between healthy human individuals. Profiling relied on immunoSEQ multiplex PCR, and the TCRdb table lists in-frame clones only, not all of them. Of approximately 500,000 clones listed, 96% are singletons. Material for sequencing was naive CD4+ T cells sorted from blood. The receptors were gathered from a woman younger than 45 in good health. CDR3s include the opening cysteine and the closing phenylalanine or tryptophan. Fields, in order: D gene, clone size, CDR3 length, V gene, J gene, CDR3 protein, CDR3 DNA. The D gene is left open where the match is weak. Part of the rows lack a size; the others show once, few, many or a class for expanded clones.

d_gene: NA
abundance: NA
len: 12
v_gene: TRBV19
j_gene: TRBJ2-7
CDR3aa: CASSIGSYEQYF
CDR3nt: TGTGCCAGTAGTATTGGATCCTACGAGCAGTACTTC

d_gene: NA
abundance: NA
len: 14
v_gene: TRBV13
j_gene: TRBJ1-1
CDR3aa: CASSSLQESVEAFF
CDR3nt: TGTGCCAGCAGCTCCCTCCAGGAATCCGTTGAAGCTTTCTTT

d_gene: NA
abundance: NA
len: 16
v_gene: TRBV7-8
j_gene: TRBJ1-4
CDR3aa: CASSLDLQPQGEKLFF
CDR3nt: TGTGCCAGCAGCTTAGATTTGCAACCGCAAGGGGAAAAACTGTTTTTT

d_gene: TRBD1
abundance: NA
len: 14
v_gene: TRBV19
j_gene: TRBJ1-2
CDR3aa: CASAPLGGDYGYTF
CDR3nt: TGTGCCAGTGCTCCCTTAGGGGGCGACTATGGCTACACCTTC

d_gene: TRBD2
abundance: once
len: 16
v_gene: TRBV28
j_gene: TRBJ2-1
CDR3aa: CASNALGGKTYNEQFF
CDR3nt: TGTGCCAGCAACGCCCTGGGGGGGAAAACCTACAATGAGCAGTTCTTC

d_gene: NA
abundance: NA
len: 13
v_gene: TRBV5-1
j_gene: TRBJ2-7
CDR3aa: CASSPEANYEQYF
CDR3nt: TGCGCCAGCAGCCCGGAGGCAAACTACGAGCAGTACTTC

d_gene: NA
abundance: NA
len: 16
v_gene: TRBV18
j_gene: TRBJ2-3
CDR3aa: CASSASSRGNTDTQYF
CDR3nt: TGTGCCAGCTCAGCCAGTAGCCGGGGAAACACAGATACGCAGTATTTT

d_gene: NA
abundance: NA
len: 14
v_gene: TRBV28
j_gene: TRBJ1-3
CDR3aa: CASSLQAGGNTIYF
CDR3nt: TGTGCCAGCAGTTTACAGGCAGGGGGAAACACCATATATTTT

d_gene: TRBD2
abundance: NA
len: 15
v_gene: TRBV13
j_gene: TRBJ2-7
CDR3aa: CASSFYGRAFHEQYF
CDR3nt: TGTGCCAGCAGCTTTTACGGGAGGGCCTTTCACGAGCAGTACTTC

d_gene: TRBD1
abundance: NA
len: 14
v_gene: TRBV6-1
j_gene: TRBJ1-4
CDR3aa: CASSEDRINEKLFF
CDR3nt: TGTGCCAGCAGTGAGGACAGGATTAATGAAAAACTGTTTTTT

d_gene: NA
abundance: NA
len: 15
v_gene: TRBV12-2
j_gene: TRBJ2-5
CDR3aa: CASRLGQTYQETQYF
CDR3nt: TGTGCAAGTCGCTTAGGACAGACCTACCAAGAGACCCAGTACTTC

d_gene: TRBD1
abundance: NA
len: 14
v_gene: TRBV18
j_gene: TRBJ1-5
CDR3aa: CASSEGQGSWPQHF
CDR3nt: TGTGCCAGCTCAGAAGGACAGGGGAGTTGGCCCCAGCATTTT

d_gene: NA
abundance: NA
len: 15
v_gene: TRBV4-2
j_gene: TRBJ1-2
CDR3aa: CASSQEGTGRSGYTF
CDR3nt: TGTGCCAGCAGCCAAGAAGGTACAGGGCGATCTGGCTACACCTTC

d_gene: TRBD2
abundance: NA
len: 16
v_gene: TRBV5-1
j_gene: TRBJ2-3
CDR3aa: CASSSRTSGNTDTQYF
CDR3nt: TGCGCCAGCAGCTCTCGGACTAGCGGAAACACAGATACGCAGTATTTT

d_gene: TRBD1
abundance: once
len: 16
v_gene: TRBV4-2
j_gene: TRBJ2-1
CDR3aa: CASSQTTGGTYNEQFF
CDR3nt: TGTGCCAGCAGCCAAACAACAGGGGGCACCTACAATGAGCAGTTCTTC

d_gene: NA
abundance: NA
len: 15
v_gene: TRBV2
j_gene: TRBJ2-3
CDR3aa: CASSEAPQSTDTQYF
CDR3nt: TGTGCCAGCAGTGAAGCCCCCCAGAGCACAGATACGCAGTATTTT

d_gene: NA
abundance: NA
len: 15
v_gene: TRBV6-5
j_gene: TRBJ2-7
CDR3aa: CASSYISGSSYEQYF
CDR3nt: TGTGCCAGCAGTTACATAAGCGGTAGCTCCTACGAGCAGTACTTC

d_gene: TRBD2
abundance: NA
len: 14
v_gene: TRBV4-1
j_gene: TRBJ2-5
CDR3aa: CASSLLAGVETQYF
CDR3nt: TGCGCCAGCAGCCTCCTAGCGGGAGTTGAGACCCAGTACTTC

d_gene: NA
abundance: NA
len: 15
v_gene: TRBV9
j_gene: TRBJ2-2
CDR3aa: CASSVSGGRTGELFF
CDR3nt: TGTGCCAGCAGCGTATCCGGAGGGCGTACCGGGGAGCTGTTTTTT

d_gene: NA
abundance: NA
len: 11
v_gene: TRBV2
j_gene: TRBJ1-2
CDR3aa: CASIGLLGYTF
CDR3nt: TGTGCCAGCATTGGACTGCTTGGCTACACCTTC

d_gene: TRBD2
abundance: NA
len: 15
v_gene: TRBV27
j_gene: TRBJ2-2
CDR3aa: CASSLLAGNTGELFF
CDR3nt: TGTGCCAGCAGTTTACTAGCGGGCAACACCGGGGAGCTGTTTTTT

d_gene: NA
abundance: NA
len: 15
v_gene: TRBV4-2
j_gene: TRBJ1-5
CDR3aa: CASSQGLVTNQPQHF
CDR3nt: TGTGCCAGCAGCCAAGGGTTAGTGACCAATCAGCCCCAGCATTTT

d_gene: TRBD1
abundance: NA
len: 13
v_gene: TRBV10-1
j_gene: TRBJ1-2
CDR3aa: CASSQGQGGGYTF
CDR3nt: TGCGCCAGCAGCCAAGGACAGGGAGGCGGCTACACCTTC

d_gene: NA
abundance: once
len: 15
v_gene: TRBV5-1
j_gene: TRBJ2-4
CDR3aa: CASSPFRAPGDIQYF
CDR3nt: TGCGCCAGCAGCCCATTCCGGGCCCCCGGGGACATTCAGTACTTC

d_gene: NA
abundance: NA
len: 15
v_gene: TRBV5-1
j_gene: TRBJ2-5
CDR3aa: CASIASVGNQETQYF
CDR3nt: TGCGCCAGCATCGCCTCGGTCGGTAATCAAGAGACCCAGTACTTC

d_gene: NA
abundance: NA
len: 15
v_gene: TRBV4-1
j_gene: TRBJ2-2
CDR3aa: CASSQMGGGTGELFF
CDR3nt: TGCGCCAGCAGCCAAATGGGGGGCGGGACCGGGGAGCTGTTTTTT

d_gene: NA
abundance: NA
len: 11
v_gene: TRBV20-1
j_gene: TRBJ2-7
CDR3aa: CSVSGTYEQYF
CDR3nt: TGCAGTGTTAGCGGAACCTACGAGCAGTACTTC

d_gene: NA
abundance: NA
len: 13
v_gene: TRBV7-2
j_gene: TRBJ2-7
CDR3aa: CASSLGTGVGQYF
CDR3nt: TGTGCCAGCAGCTTGGGGACCGGCGTCGGGCAGTACTTC

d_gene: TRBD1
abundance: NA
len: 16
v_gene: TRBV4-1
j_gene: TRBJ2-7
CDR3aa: CASSQGAGTGPYEQYF
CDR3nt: TGCGCCAGCAGCCAAGGGGCGGGGACAGGACCCTACGAGCAGTACTTC

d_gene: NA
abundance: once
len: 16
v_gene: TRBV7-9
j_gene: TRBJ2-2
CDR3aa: CASSLQGLPNTGELFF
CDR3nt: TGTGCCAGCAGCTTACAGGGCCTCCCGAACACCGGGGAGCTGTTTTTT

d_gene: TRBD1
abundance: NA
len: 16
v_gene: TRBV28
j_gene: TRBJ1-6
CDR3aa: CASSPQLQGGYSPLHF
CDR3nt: TGTGCCAGCAGTCCCCAACTACAGGGGGGGTATTCACCCCTCCACTTT

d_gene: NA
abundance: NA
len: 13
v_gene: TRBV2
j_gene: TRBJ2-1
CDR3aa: CASRTKRTNEQFF
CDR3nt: TGTGCCAGCAGGACCAAGCGGACTAATGAGCAGTTCTTC

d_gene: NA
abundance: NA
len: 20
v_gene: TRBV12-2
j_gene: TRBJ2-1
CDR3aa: CASRLPAKGLVLSLYNEQFF
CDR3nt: TGTGCAAGTCGCTTGCCGGCCAAAGGACTAGTCCTATCCCTCTACAATGAGCAGTTCTTC

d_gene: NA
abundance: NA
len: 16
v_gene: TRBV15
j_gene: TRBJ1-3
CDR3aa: CATSRDNHRAGNTIYF
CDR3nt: TGTGCCACCAGCAGAGATAACCACAGGGCTGGAAACACCATATATTTT

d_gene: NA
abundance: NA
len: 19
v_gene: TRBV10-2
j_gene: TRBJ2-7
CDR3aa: CASSPGQSSGYGGSGEQYF
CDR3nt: TGCGCCAGCAGCCCCGGACAGAGTTCAGGCTACGGCGGGAGTGGCGAGCAGTACTTC

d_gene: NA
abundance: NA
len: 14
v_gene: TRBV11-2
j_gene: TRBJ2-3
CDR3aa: CASSTYAAGDTQYF
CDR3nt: TGTGCCAGCAGCACCTACGCCGCAGGAGATACGCAGTATTTT

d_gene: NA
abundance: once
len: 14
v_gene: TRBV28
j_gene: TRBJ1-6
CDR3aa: CASTLRGSSSPLHF
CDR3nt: TGTGCCAGCACCTTGCGAGGGTCGAGTTCACCCCTCCACTTT

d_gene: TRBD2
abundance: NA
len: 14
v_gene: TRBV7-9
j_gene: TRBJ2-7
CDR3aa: CASSSTSATYEQYF
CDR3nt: TGTGCCAGCAGCTCGACTAGCGCCACCTACGAGCAGTACTTC

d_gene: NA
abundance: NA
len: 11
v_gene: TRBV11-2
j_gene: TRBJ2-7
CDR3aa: CASSPNYEQYF
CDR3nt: TGTGCCAGCAGCCCCAACTACGAGCAGTACTTC

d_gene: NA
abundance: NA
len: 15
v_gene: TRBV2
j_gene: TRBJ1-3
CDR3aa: CASSRTASSGNTIYF
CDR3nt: TGTGCCAGCAGTAGGACAGCGAGCTCTGGAAACACCATATATTTT

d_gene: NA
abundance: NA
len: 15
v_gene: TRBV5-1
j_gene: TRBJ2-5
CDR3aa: CASSFWGLGQETQYF
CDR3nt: TGCGCCAGCAGCTTTTGGGGATTGGGCCAGGAGACCCAGTACTTC

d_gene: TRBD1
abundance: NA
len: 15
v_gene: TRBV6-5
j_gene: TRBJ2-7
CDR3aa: CASSYSGQGDYEQYF
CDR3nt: TGTGCCAGCAGTTACTCGGGACAGGGAGACTACGAGCAGTACTTC

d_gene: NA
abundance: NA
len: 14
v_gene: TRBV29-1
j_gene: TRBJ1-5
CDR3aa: CSVRLPGGNQPQHF
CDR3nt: TGCAGCGTTAGACTGCCCGGCGGCAATCAGCCCCAGCATTTT

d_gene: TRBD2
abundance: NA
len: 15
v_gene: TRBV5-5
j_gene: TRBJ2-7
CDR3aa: CASSAPSGSRGEQYF
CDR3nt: TGTGCCAGCAGCGCACCTAGCGGGAGTAGGGGCGAGCAGTACTTC

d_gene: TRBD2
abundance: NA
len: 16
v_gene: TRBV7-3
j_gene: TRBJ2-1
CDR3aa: CASSRLAGSSYNEQFF
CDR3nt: TGTGCCAGCAGTCGACTAGCGGGAAGCTCCTACAATGAGCAGTTCTTC

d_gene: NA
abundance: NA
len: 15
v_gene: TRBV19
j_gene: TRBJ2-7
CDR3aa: CASSTTGAPSYEQYF
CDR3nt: TGTGCCAGTAGTACGACGGGAGCTCCCTCCTACGAGCAGTACTTC

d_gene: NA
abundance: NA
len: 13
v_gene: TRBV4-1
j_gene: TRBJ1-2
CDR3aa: CASSLQGDYGYTF
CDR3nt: TGCGCCAGCAGCCTACAGGGTGACTATGGCTACACCTTC

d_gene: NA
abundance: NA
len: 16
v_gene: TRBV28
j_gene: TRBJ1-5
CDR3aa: CASSPLARASNQPQHF
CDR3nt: TGTGCCAGCAGTCCCCTTGCGAGGGCGAGCAATCAGCCCCAGCATTTT

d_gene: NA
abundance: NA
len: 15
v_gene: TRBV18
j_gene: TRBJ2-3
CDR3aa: CASSPSGVSTDTQYF
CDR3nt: TGTGCCAGCTCACCCAGCGGAGTTAGCACAGATACGCAGTATTTT

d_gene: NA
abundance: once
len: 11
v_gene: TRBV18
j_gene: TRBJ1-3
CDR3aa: CASSPFDTIYF
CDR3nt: TGTGCCAGCTCACCATTCGACACCATATATTTT

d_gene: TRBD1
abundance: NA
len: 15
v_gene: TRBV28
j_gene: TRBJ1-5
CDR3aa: CASSSPGQGQQPQHF
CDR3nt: TGTGCCAGCAGTTCTCCGGGACAGGGACAGCAGCCCCAGCATTTT

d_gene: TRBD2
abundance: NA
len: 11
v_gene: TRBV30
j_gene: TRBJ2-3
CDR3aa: CASSGADTQYF
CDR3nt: TGTGCCTCAAGCGGGGCAGATACGCAGTATTTT

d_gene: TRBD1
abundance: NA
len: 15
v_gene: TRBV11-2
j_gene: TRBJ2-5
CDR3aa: CASSKGQGVQETQYF
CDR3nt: TGTGCCAGCAGCAAGGGACAGGGGGTACAAGAGACCCAGTACTTC

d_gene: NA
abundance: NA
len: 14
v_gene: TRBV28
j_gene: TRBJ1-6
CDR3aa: CASSFTGYNSPLHF
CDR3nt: TGTGCCAGCAGTTTCACCGGCTATAATTCACCCCTCCACTTT

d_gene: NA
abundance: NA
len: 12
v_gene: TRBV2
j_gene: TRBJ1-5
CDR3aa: CASSEPLQPQHF
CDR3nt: TGTGCCAGCAGTGAACCCCTTCAGCCCCAGCATTTT

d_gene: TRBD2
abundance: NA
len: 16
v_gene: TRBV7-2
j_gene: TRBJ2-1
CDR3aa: CASSPPGLAILHEQFF
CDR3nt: TGTGCCAGCAGCCCTCCGGGACTAGCGATTTTACATGAGCAGTTCTTC

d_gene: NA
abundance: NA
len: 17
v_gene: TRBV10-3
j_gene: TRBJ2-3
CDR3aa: CAIRGDRGGFGGDTQYF
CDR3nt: TGTGCCATCAGAGGGGACCGGGGCGGATTTGGCGGGGATACGCAGTATTTT

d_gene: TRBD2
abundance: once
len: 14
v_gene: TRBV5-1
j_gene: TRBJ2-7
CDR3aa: CASSMGLAGYEQYF
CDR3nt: TGCGCCAGCAGCATGGGACTAGCGGGCTACGAGCAGTACTTC

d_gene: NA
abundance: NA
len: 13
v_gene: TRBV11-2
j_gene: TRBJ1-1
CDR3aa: CASGMELNTEAFF
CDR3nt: TGTGCCAGCGGAATGGAACTGAACACTGAAGCTTTCTTT

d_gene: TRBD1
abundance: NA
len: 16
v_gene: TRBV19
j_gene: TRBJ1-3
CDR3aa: CASSTYDRGRRNTIYF
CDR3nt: TGTGCCAGTAGTACCTATGACAGGGGGCGAAGAAACACCATATATTTT